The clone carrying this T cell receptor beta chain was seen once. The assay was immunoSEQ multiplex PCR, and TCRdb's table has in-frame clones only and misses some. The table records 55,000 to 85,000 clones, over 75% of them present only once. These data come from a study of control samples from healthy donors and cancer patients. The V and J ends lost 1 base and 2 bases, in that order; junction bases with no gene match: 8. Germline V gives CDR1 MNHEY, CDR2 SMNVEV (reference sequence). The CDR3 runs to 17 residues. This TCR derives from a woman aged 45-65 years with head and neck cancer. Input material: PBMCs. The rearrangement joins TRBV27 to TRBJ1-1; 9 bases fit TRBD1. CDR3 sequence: CASSLYTGTGTNTEAFF. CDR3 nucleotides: TGTGCCAGCAGTTTATACACCGGGACAGGGACTAACACTGAAGCTTTCTTT.